Sequencing of this T cell receptor (beta chain) was carried out in a study of blood T cell repertoires in COVID-19. V lost 1 base and J lost 7, with 14 bases in between. The CDR3 runs to 14 residues. Germline CDR1 SGHTA, CDR2 FQGNSA. Original analysis: Quantification of nucleated cells was approximated via reference gene primer amplification. This table comes from immunoSEQ multiplex PCR, and its TCRdb copy is limited to in-frame clones, with some not included. Clone size and V and J calls were adopted from that table, with D and trimming inferred from the DNA. The sample lists approximately 210,000 clones, approximately 77% occurring once.

The chain uses TRBV7-2 and TRBJ2-7; D is ambiguous. This receptor was taken from a woman older than 75 with acute or convalescent COVID-19. Source material: peripheral blood. The CDR3 coding sequence is TGTGCCAGCAGCTTAGTTCCTCCCCGCGGAGAGCAGTACTTC. It translates to CASSLVPPRGEQYF.